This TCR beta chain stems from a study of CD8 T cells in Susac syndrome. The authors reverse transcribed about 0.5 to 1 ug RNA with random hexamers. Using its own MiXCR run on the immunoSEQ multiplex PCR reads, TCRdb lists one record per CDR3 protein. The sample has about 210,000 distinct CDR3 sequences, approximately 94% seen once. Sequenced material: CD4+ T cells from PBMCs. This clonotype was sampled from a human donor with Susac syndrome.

DNA of the CDR3: TGTGCCAGCAGCTCGGGGGGTAGGAGCTATGGCTACACCTTC. As protein: CASSSGGRSYGYTF. V is TRBV11-2 and J is TRBJ1-2; weak D call: TRBD1 (5 bases). Germline loops: CDR1 SGHAT, CDR2 FQNNGV. V was cut by 4 bases and J by 4 bases, with 13 bases left in between. This CDR3 is built from 14 residues.